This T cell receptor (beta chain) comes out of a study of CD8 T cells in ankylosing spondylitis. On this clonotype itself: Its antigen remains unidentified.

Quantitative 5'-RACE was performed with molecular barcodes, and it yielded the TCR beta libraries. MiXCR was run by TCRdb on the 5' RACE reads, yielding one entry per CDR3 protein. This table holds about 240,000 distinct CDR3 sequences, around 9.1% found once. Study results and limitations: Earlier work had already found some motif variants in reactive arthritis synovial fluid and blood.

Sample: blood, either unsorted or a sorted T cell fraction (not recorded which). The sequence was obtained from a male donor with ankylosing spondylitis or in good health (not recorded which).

CDR3 loop: CASSGQRDTEAFF. The CDR3 DNA sequence: TGTGCCAGCTCGGGACAGAGGGACACTGAAGCTTTCTTT. The chain employs TRBV18 and TRBJ1-1, with 7 bases that match TRBD1. V was clipped by 6 bases and J by 3 bases; unmatched bases: 4. The length of the CDR3 is 13 residues. The germline CDR1 and CDR2 sequences are KGHSH and LQKENI.